This T cell receptor beta chain was identified during a study of CD4+ T cells in melanoma. As regards this clone: Its antigen is still unknown.

Sequencing was performed with immunoSEQ multiplex PCR; in TCRdb, only in-frame clones are kept and a portion is missing. The sample holds more than 10,000 clones; roughly two thirds are singletons and the top ten take over 12%. This CDR3 spans 16 amino acids. The germline V gene encodes CDR1 SGHRS and CDR2 YFSETQ. Trimming took 0 bases from V and 3 from J, leaving 12 bases between them. Study-level results: A reported correlation linked neoantigen-specific CD4+ T cells to CD8+, macrophage and B cell function. Diverse differentiation states were reported for melanoma neoantigen-specific CD4+ T cells.

The sequence came from a human donor with melanoma. The rearrangement uses TRBV5-1 and TRBJ2-2, with a possible D match to TRBD2 (6 bases). The sequencing sample was made of cells from a culture (not recorded whether cultured in vitro). The CDR3 reads CASSLGSGSYTGELFF. Here the CDR3 DNA reads TGCGCCAGCAGCTTGGGCAGCGGGTCTTACACCGGGGAGCTGTTTTTT.